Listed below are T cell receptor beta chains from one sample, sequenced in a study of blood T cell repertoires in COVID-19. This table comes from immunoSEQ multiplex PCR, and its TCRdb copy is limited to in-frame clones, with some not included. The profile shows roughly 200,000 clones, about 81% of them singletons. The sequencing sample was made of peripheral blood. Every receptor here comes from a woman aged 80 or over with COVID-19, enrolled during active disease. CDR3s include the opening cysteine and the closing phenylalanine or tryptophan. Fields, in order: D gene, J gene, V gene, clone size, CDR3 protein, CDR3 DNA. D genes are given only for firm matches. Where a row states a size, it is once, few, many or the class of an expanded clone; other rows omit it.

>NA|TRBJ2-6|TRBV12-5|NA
CASGLVYRDPGANVLTF
TGTGCTAGTGGTTTGGTTTACAGGGACCCTGGGGCCAACGTCCTGACTTTC
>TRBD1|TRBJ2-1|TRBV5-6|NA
CASSRDRELYNEQFF
TGTGCCAGCAGCCGGGACAGGGAGCTCTACAATGAGCAGTTCTTC
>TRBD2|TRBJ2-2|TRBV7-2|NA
CASSLSGGNTGELFF
TGTGCCAGCAGCTTAAGCGGGGGTAACACCGGGGAGCTGTTTTTT
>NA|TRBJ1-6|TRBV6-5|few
CASSDNGAYNSPLHF
TGTGCCAGCAGCGACAACGGCGCCTATAATTCACCCCTCCACTTT
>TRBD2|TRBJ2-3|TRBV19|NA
CASSTAHGTKDTQYF
TGTGCCAGTAGTACGGCGCACGGGACTAAAGATACGCAGTATTTT
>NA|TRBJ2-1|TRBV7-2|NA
CASSLGASSSYNEQFF
TGTGCCAGCAGCTTAGGGGCTAGCTCGTCCTACAATGAGCAGTTCTTC
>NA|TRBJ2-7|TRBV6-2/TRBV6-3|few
CASSTSYEQYF
TGTGCCAGCAGTACTTCCTACGAGCAGTACTTC
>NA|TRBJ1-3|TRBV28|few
CASSPTDGLRNTIYF
TGTGCCAGCAGTCCTACAGACGGACTCCGTAACACCATATATTTT
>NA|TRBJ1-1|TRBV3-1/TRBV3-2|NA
CASSPQVHGEAFF
TGTGCCAGCAGTCCGCAGGTACACGGTGAAGCTTTCTTT
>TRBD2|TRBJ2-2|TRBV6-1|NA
CASSEDLAGENTGELFF
TGTGCCAGCAGTGAAGATCTAGCGGGAGAGAACACCGGGGAGCTGTTTTTT